These 20 T cell receptor beta chains were sequenced from one sample in a study of blood T cells in healthy people across ages. Then a second PCR, running about 6 to 12 cycles, was carried out with a sample-barcoded 5' primer and a J-beta primer mix. TCRdb called the 5' RACE reads again in MiXCR, with one record for every CDR3 protein. This table holds approximately 2,000,000 distinct CDR3 sequences, approximately 40% found once. The sample comprised blood. The receptors shown here come from a human donor in good health.

This clonotype was detected only a few times. The chain is built from TRBV12-5 and TRBJ1-6; D gene unclear. V dropped 6 bases and J dropped 0 bases, with 9 bases sitting between them. The CDR3 has 15 amino acids. Germline CDR1 reads LGHNT; CDR2 reads FRNRAP. CDR3 amino acids: CASGTMSSYNSPLHF. The CDR3 region has the DNA TGTGCTAGTGGGACCATGAGCTCCTATAATTCACCCCTCCACTTT.

This clonotype was seen only a few times. The chain couples TRBV7-9 to TRBJ2-2; D possibly corresponds to TRBD2 (6 bases). V lost 2 bases and J lost 6, with 10 bases in between. This CDR3 spans 14 amino acids. Germline-derived CDR1 and CDR2 are SEHNR and FQNEAQ (reference sequence). The DNA for the CDR3 is TGTGCCAGCAGCTTATCCAGCGGGCCCGGGGAGCTGTTTTTT. Translating gives CASSLSSGPGELFF.

CDR3 DNA sequence: TGTGCCAGCAGCCTCCCGACAGGGAACTACAATGAGCAGTTCTTC. It specifies CASSLPTGNYNEQFF. V and J are TRBV7-9 and TRBJ2-1; 7 bases fit TRBD1. Germline CDR1 and CDR2: SEHNR and FQNEAQ (reference sequence). CDR3 length equals 15 residues. Germline trimming cut 5 bases from V and 3 bases from J; bases unmatched to any gene: 7.

This clonotype came up a few times. The J gene is TRBJ2-1, the V gene TRBV9, with D tentatively TRBD2 (7 bases). Germline V CDR1 and CDR2: SGDLS, YYNGEE. This CDR3 contains 16 residues. V was trimmed by 0 bases and J by 2 bases, leaving 12 bases between them. The CDR3 coding sequence is TGTGCCAGCAGCGTAGAAGAGGGGGGGGCCTACAATGAGCAGTTCTTC. Translation gives CASSVEEGGAYNEQFF.

V gene TRBV7-9 combines with J gene TRBJ2-4, with TRBD1 matching over 9 bases. The J call may be mistaken, given a closer DNA end match to TRBJ2-7. The CDR3 extends over 15 amino acids. CDR1 SEHNR and CDR2 FQNEAQ come from the germline V gene (reference sequence). CDR3 sequence reads: CASSPTEQGAYEQYF. The CDR3 nucleotides read TGTGCCAGCAGCCCGACGGAACAGGGGGCATACGAGCAGTACTTC.

This clonotype was seen a few times. This chain joins TRBV7-3 and TRBJ2-5; a possible D gene is TRBD1 (6 bases). Germline V gene data show CDR1 as SGHTA and CDR2 as FQGTGA. The V and J ends lost 4 bases and 1 base respectively, with 10 bases between them. The CDR3 sequence is 14 residues long. The CDR3 here is CASSSMGAQETQYF. CDR3 nucleotides: TGTGCCAGCAGCTCAATGGGGGCCCAAGAGACCCAGTACTTC.

CDR3 region: CASSLVSGRAPYGYTF. DNA for the CDR3: TGTGCCAGCAGCTTAGTTTCCGGCAGGGCCCCCTACGGCTACACCTTC. J is TRBJ1-2 and V is TRBV7-2; D may be TRBD1 (5 bases). The V and J ends lost 1 base and 8 bases respectively, with 20 bases between them. The CDR3 runs 16 residues. Germline assignment: CDR1 SGHTA and CDR2 FQGNSA.

The rearrangement uses TRBV30 and TRBJ2-5; TRBD2 matches at 12 bases. V lost 3 bases and J lost 4; bases outside the gene matches: 6. Germline assignment: CDR1 GTSNPN and CDR2 SVGIG (reference sequence). The CDR3 runs 15 residues. CDR3 DNA sequence: TGTGCCTGGAGCCTAGCGGGGGGGCCTGGAGAGACCCAGTACTTC. Its translation: CAWSLAGGPGETQYF.

This clonotype has just a few counts. Mismatch with germline at one junction end may stem from a read error. This chain connects TRBV20-1 to TRBJ2-7, with 7 bases matching TRBD1. The CDR3 spans 12 residues. Germline V lookup: CDR1 DFQATT, CDR2 SNEGSKA (reference sequence). CDR3 sequence: CRLDRQPYEQYF. In nucleotides, the CDR3 is TGCAGATTGGACAGGCAACCCTATGAGCAGTACTTC.

This clonotype has a handful of counts. Here the CDR3 DNA reads TGTGCCAGAAGCGCAATAGTCGGTACTGAAGCTTTCTTT. As protein: CARSAIVGTEAFF. This chain connects TRBV7-9 to TRBJ1-1; no clear D. CDR3 size: 13 residues. Trimming took 9 bases from V and 5 from J, leaving 16 bases between them. CDR1 and CDR2 (germline): SEHNR, FQNEAQ (reference sequence).

The rearrangement joins TRBV20-1 to TRBJ2-1, with TRBD2 matching 10 bases. J lost 6 bases, V lost 3 bases, and 8 bases had no gene match. The CDR3 runs 15 residues. Germline assignment: CDR1 DFQATT and CDR2 SNEGSKA (reference sequence). DNA for the CDR3: TGCAGTGCTAGGGGGGAGAGCGGGGGGGCCAATGAGCAGTTCTTC. This translates into CSARGESGGANEQFF.

V usage is TRBV6-1 and J usage is TRBJ2-6; no definite D call. V was trimmed by 0 bases and J by 0 bases, leaving 0 bases between them. CDR1 and CDR2 from the germline V gene are MNHNS and SASEGT. The CDR3 sequence is 14 residues long. The CDR3 is CASSEASGANVLTF. The CDR3 DNA is TGTGCCAGCAGTGAAGCCTCTGGGGCCAACGTCCTGACTTTC.

This chain joins TRBV7-3 and TRBJ2-1; D possibly corresponds to TRBD1 (5 bases). CDR3 length: 16 amino acids. Per the germline V gene, CDR1 is SGHTA and CDR2 is FQGTGA. V was shortened by 5 bases and J by 0 bases, with 14 bases between the two germline ends. The CDR3 DNA follows: TGTGCCAGCAGCCCCAGGGCGCTGAGCTCCTACAATGAGCAGTTCTTC. It encodes CASSPRALSSYNEQFF.

This chain links TRBV20-1 with TRBJ2-1, with no clear D. Trimming removed 2 bases at V and 7 bases at J, with 15 bases between. CDR3 length: 14 residues. Germline CDR1 and CDR2: DFQATT and SNEGSKA (reference sequence). In DNA, the CDR3 is TGCAGTGCTAGAATGGGTAGCTCTCTAAATGAGCAGTTCTTC. Translation gives CSARMGSSLNEQFF.

V usage is TRBV2 and J usage is TRBJ1-5, with a tentative D call TRBD1 (6 bases). Germline V gives CDR1 SNHLY, CDR2 FYNNEI. V shed 10 bases and J shed 3 bases, with 13 bases lying between them. This CDR3 has 13 residues. The CDR3 protein is CANRDQANQPQHF. DNA for the CDR3: TGTGCCAACAGGGATCAGGCCAATCAGCCCCAGCATTTT.

The count of this clonotype is one. CDR3 sequence: CASSLVLQGEAFF. The CDR3 DNA reads as TGTGCCAGCAGCTTGGTCTTGCAGGGAGAAGCTTTCTTT. This chain connects TRBV5-6 to TRBJ1-1, with D possibly being TRBD1 (5 bases). Germline V gene data show CDR1 as SGHDT and CDR2 as YYEEEE. This CDR3 is 13 amino acids long. Trimming stripped 0 bases from V and 8 bases from J, with 11 bases between.

This clonotype was seen only once. The chain employs TRBV25-1 and TRBJ1-6, with D tentatively TRBD1 (6 bases). V was pared by 0 bases and J by 7 bases, with 19 bases between. Germline CDR1 MGHDK, CDR2 SYGVNS. The CDR3 length is 18 residues. This chain's CDR3 is CASSEYFGGPMGNSPLHF. CDR3 DNA sequence: TGTGCCAGCAGTGAATATTTCGGGGGCCCAATGGGAAATTCACCCCTCCACTTT. Complete variable domain (other parts from reference TRBV25-1 and TRBJ1-6): EADIYQTPRYLVIGTGKKITLECSQTMGHDKMYWYQQDPGMELHLIHYSYGVNSTEKGDLSSESTVSRIRTEHFPLTLESARPSHTSQYLCASSEYFGGPMGNSPLHFGNGTRLTVT.

The chain uses TRBV20-1 and TRBJ2-1; 15 bases map to TRBD2. J lost 10 bases, V lost 2 bases, and 9 bases had no gene match. CDR1 and CDR2 from the germline V gene are DFQATT and SNEGSKA (reference sequence). The CDR3 is 16 amino acids. This CDR3 is CSARSPGLAGGREQFF. CDR3 DNA: TGCAGTGCTAGAAGTCCTGGACTAGCGGGAGGGAGAGAGCAGTTCTTC.

This chain joins TRBV4-2 and TRBJ2-3; D gene uncertain. The CDR3 is made up of 14 amino acids. Germline CDR1 and CDR2: LGHNA and YNFKEQ. V dropped 6 bases and J dropped 2 bases, with 12 bases sitting between them. CDR3: CASSRDLVTDTQYF. CDR3 nucleotide sequence: TGTGCCAGCAGTCGCGACTTGGTCACAGATACGCAGTATTTT.

This sequence joins TRBV20-1 and TRBJ1-1, with D perhaps TRBD1 (6 bases). Per the germline V gene, CDR1 is DFQATT and CDR2 is SNEGSKA (reference sequence). There are 11 residues in the CDR3. CDR3 nucleotide sequence: TGCTCAGGGGCGGATTTCGCTGAAGCTTTCTTT. Protein: CSGADFAEAFF.